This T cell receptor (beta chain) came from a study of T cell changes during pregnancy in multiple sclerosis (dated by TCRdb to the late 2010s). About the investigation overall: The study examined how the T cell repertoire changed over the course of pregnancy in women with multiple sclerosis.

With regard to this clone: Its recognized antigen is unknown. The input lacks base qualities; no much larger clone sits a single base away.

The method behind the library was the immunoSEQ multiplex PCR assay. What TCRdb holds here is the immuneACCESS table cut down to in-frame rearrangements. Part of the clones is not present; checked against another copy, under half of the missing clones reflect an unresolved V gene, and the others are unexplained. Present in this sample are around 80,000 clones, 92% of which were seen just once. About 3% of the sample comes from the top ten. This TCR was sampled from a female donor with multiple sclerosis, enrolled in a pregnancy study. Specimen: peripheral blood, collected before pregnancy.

The CDR3 in this case is CASSRLTGANTEAFF. The DNA sequence is as follows: TGTGCCAGCAGCCGCCTGACAGGGGCGAACACTGAAGCTTTCTTT. The chain links TRBV7-9 with TRBJ1-1; a stretch of 8 junction bases matches TRBD1. From V the trimming removes 5 bases and from J it removes 1 base, while the gene matches leave 6 bases of the junction unaccounted for. The CDR3 runs 15 amino acids, cysteine and phenylalanine included. Only CDR3 DNA remains: 45 bases, in frame from the first base. The germline V gene (reference sequence) yields SEHNR for CDR1 and FQNEAQ for CDR2.